These T cell receptor beta chains were read from a single sample in a study of regulatory T cells in long-lasting Graves disease. Each CDR3 protein is one row after TCRdb ran MiXCR on the multiplex PCR reads. The sample carries some 340,000 distinct CDR3 sequences, approximately 23% recorded once. The sequenced sample was peripheral blood mononuclear cells (PBMCs), obtained when the disease was refractory, from a patient treated with antithyroid drugs. The receptor set was obtained from a woman aged 35 to 49 with Graves disease. Both conserved end residues are part of each CDR3. The D gene is left open where the match is weak.

V: TRBV29-1; D: -; CDR3: CSVEAAGSYNEQFF
V: TRBV28; D: -; CDR3: CASSFGGPYGYTF
V: TRBV29-1; D: -; CDR3: CSVEPQLSYNEQFF
V: TRBV12-3/TRBV12-4; D: TRBD2; CDR3: CASSLLAGGNTDTQYF
V: TRBV7-6; D: -; CDR3: CASSIGVGYEQYF
V: TRBV9; D: TRBD1; CDR3: CASSPRTGLGSPLHF
V: TRBV20-1; D: -; CDR3: CSARPGVRAQRF
V: TRBV28; D: -; CDR3: CASREGTEAFF
V: TRBV20-1; D: -; CDR3: CSAFDRNYGYTF
V: TRBV10-2; D: -; CDR3: CAGSDAGMGNQPQHF
V: TRBV7-2; D: -; CDR3: CASSLAGQPGGTGELFF
V: TRBV2; D: -; CDR3: CASRRDFEKLFF
V: TRBV20-1; D: TRBD1; CDR3: CSASRTGSEQYF
V: TRBV12-3/TRBV12-4; D: -; CDR3: CASSRGGATNEKLFF
V: TRBV7-9; D: -; CDR3: CASSLQGGPYEQYF
V: TRBV20-1; D: -; CDR3: CSALDLSNTYEQYF
V: TRBV2; D: TRBD1; CDR3: CASSPGQIPLYEQYF